The TCR beta chain under discussion was sequenced for a study of blood T cell repertoires in COVID-19. As for the study in general: The origin of the acute and convalescent COVID-19 samples was the United States, Italy and Spain. The cDNA or gDNA used as material had been derived from T cells, B-cell-depleted T cells, or PBMCs.

In the study's own analysis: Reference gene primer amplification gave nucleated cell count estimates. Method: immunoSEQ multiplex PCR; TCRdb's copy keeps in-frame clones and lacks some. V and J calls plus clone size are reproduced from that table; the DNA served to infer D and trimming. The sample includes 170,000 or so clones, around nine tenths of them seen just once. Sequenced material: peripheral blood. This clonotype was obtained from a middle-aged man with active or convalescent COVID-19.

CDR3 bases: TGTGCCAGCTCACCACCTAACAGGGACCACGAGCAGTACTTC. Protein product: CASSPPNRDHEQYF. The V gene is TRBV18, the J gene TRBJ2-7, with D possibly matching TRBD1 (6 bases). V shed 0 bases and J shed 5 bases, with 11 bases lying between them. CDR3 length: 14 residues. CDR1 KGHSH and CDR2 LQKENI come from the germline V gene.